The next 5 T cell receptor beta chains were all read from a single sample in a study of technical replicates of blood from a few donors. The data were produced by immunoSEQ multiplex PCR, yet TCRdb's version contains in-frame clones alone and is incomplete. This table has 75,000 to 95,000 clones, over 80% appearing once. Sequencing was performed on T cells isolated from PBMCs. Every receptor here comes from a human donor in good health.

Only one count was recorded for this clone. This sequence joins TRBV5-1 and TRBJ2-2; the match to TRBD2 covers 7 bases. Trimming took 4 bases from V and 4 from J; bases not matched to a gene: 10. CDR1 and CDR2 (germline): SGHRS, YFSETQ. The CDR3 length is 16 residues. As DNA, the CDR3 is TGCGCCAGCAGCACACGACTAGCCGAACGCACCGGGGAGCTGTTTTTT. As protein: CASSTRLAERTGELFF.

The genes are TRBV2 and TRBJ1-3; a possible D gene is TRBD1 (5 bases). V dropped 4 bases and J dropped 0 bases, with 13 bases sitting between them. Germline CDR1 SNHLY, CDR2 FYNNEI. CDR3 length: 16 residues. CDR3 loop: CASSGVGRTSGNTIYF. In DNA form, the CDR3 reads TGTGCCAGCAGTGGCGTGGGGCGTACCTCTGGAAACACCATATATTTT. Full variable domain (outside the CDR3, taken from reference TRBV2 and TRBJ1-3): EPEVTQTPSHQVTQMGQEVILRCVPISNHLYFYWYRQILGQKVEFLVSFYNNEISEKSEIFDDQFSVERPDGSNFTLKIRSTKLEDSAMYFCASSGVGRTSGNTIYFGEGSWLTVV.

CDR3 nucleotide sequence: TGTGCCAGCAGCCATCCTTCCGATTGGCGGGAGGACCAAGAGACCCAGTACTTC. It translates to CASSHPSDWREDQETQYF. The chain carries TRBV11-2 and TRBJ2-5; 8 bases are shared with TRBD2. Germline assignment: CDR1 SGHAT and CDR2 FQNNGV. This CDR3 has 18 residues. J was trimmed by 0 bases and V by 5 bases; bases with no gene match: 14.

There are a few counts of this clone. The chain employs TRBV21-1 and TRBJ2-7; the table's D call, TRBD2, has no DNA check behind it. TRBV21-1 is an annotated pseudogene. The CDR3 sequence is 18 residues long. The CDR3 sequence: CASSKATSPSGSSYEQYF. In DNA, the CDR3 is TGTGCCAGCAGCAAAGCGACAAGTCCTAGCGGAAGCTCCTACGAGCAGTACTTC.

This sequence joins TRBV25-1 and TRBJ2-7; perhaps TRBD2 as D (6 bases). The V gene's germline CDR1 is MGHDK and CDR2 SYGVNS. This CDR3 is built from 13 residues. V lost 2 bases and J 2 bases, leaving 7 bases between the germline ends. CDR3 amino acids: CASSEAGTYEQYF. In DNA, the CDR3 is TGTGCCAGCAGTGAAGCGGGGACCTACGAGCAGTACTTC.